A single T cell receptor (beta chain) is shown here with its context. The investigators amplified TCR beta CDR3 regions from RNA transcripts. HTBI primers were employed in a first-round RT-PCR of the TCR CDR3. TCRdb re-called the multiplex PCR reads through MiXCR, storing one row per CDR3 protein. The sample has over 45,000 distinct CDR3 sequences; less than 60% are singletons. The sample comes from a study of T cells in Graves' hyperthyroidism and ophthalmopathy. Among ophthalmopathy patients, the Clinical Activity Score reached at least 3, the NOSPECS grade reached at least 4, and duration remained under 3 months. V was pared by 10 bases and J by 0 bases, with 16 bases between. The CDR3 sequence is 14 residues long. CDR1 ENHRY and CDR2 SYGVKD come from the germline V gene.

This receptor was taken from a woman in her forties or fifties with Graves' ophthalmopathy. This sequence joins TRBV10-3 and TRBJ2-7; D remains unclear. The sample comprised blood. CDR3 residues: CASSRADISYEQYF. As DNA, the CDR3 is TGTGCCAGCTCTCGTGCTGACATCTCCTACGAGCAGTACTTC.